This T cell receptor (beta chain) was recovered during a study of type 1 and type 2 diabetes patients. Background on the study: Participants included type 1 and type 2 diabetes patients plus nondiabetic controls.

PCR was run on genomic DNA. A primer set of 30 forward and 13 reverse primers amplified the CDR3. TCRdb called the multiplex PCR reads again in MiXCR, with one record for every CDR3 protein. Of 250,000 or so distinct CDR3 sequences listed, roughly 48% are singletons. This clonotype came up many times. Germline CDR1 and CDR2: LNHNV and YYDKDF (reference sequence). Trimming cost V 1 base and J 3 bases; bases outside gene matches: 5. This CDR3 contains 16 residues. The receptor was derived from a man between 18 and 29 years old with type 2 diabetes. The sequenced material came from peripheral blood mononuclear cells (PBMCs). The chain couples TRBV15 to TRBJ2-7, with TRBD2 matching 11 bases. The CDR3 reads CATSRAPGTSGYEQYF. As DNA, the CDR3 is TGTGCCACCAGCAGAGCACCCGGGACTAGCGGCTACGAGCAGTACTTC.